This entry lists 18 T cell receptor beta chains sequenced from one sample in a study of a mutant IDH1 vaccine in newly diagnosed glioma. Some clones are missing from TCRdb's copy, which holds only in-frame ones; the method was immunoSEQ multiplex PCR. The profile shows 60,000 to 75,000 clones, around nine tenths of them singletons. The antigens for these receptors are not known. Time point indicated: week 35, safety follow-up. Vaccination comprised doses that each held 300 ug of mutant IDH1 20-mer peptide, plus topical imiquimod. This material consisted of PBMCs, taken from a glioma patient whose treatment included an IDH1 peptide vaccine. The receptors shown here come from a man aged 25-45 years with glioma.

This clone has only a few counts. The rearrangement uses TRBV2 and TRBJ1-4; no clear D. V dropped 6 bases and J dropped 13 bases, with 18 bases sitting between them. The CDR3 extends over 13 amino acids. Germline V gene sequence: CDR1 SNHLY, CDR2 FYNNEI. CDR3 DNA: TGTGCCAGCAGGGGGAGCTTGGGTCTGGGACTGTTTTTT. Translating gives CASRGSLGLGLFF.

The V and J genes are TRBV18 and TRBJ2-7, with TRBD1 identical over 8 bases. The CDR3 sequence is 18 residues long. V shed 3 bases and J 3 bases; nucleotides not matched to a gene: 16. The germline V gene encodes CDR1 KGHSH and CDR2 LQKENI. CDR3 region: CASSPTPSIRTGSYEQYF. DNA for the CDR3: TGTGCCAGCTCACCGACCCCTTCGATACGGACAGGGAGCTACGAGCAGTACTTC. The full variable domain, completed using reference TRBV18 and TRBJ2-7, is NAGVMQNPRHLVRRRGQEARLRCSPMKGHSHVYWYRQLPEEGLKFMVYLQKENIIDESGMPKERFSAEFPKEGPSILRIQQVVRGDSAAYFCASSPTPSIRTGSYEQYFGPGTRLTVT.

The chain joins TRBV30 to TRBJ2-3; tentatively, D is TRBD2 (8 bases). Germline lookup yields CDR1 GTSNPN and CDR2 SVGIG (reference sequence). The ends were cut back, 8 bases at V and 2 bases at J, with 14 bases in the middle. The CDR3 runs 13 residues. CDR3 DNA: TGTGCCCGGGGGGGGACAGACACAGATACGCAGTATTTT. The encoded protein is CARGGTDTDTQYF.

The rearrangement joins TRBV5-1 to TRBJ2-5, with D possibly being TRBD2 (6 bases). Germline CDR1 and CDR2: SGHRS and YFSETQ. V was shortened by 2 bases and J by 4 bases, with 15 bases between the two germline ends. This CDR3 spans 15 amino acids. This chain's CDR3 is CASSLAGGILETQYF. The CDR3 DNA reads TGCGCCAGCAGCTTAGCGGGCGGGATACTAGAGACCCAGTACTTC. The full variable domain, in which reference TRBV5-1 and TRBJ2-5 provide the parts outside the CDR3, is KAGVTQTPRYLIKTRGQQVTLSCSPISGHRSVSWYQQTPGQGLQFLFEYFSETQRNKGNFPGRFSGRQFSNSRSEMNVSTLELGDSALYLCASSLAGGILETQYFGPGTRLLVL.

This clone was recorded a few times. The chain links TRBV7-7 to TRBJ2-7, with D perhaps matching TRBD2 (5 bases). The germline gives CDR1 SSHAT, CDR2 FNYEAQ (reference sequence). V was cut by 4 bases and J by 5 bases, with 12 bases left in between. The CDR3 length is 13 residues. CDR3: CASSSGEWNEQYF. DNA for the CDR3: TGTGCCAGCAGCTCCGGGGAGTGGAACGAGCAGTACTTC.

The CDR3 DNA sequence: TGTGCCAGCAGTTTGTTCCAGGGGTCTGGAAACACCATATATTTT. Translating gives CASSLFQGSGNTIYF. This chain joins TRBV28 and TRBJ1-3; weak D call: TRBD1 (6 bases). CDR3 length: 15 amino acids. CDR1 and CDR2 from the germline V gene are MDHEN and SYDVKM. With 3 bases removed from V and 1 base from J, the gap between germline ends came to 10 bases.

This chain joins TRBV9 and TRBJ1-3; 9 nucleotides match TRBD1. The trim removed 0 bases at V and 3 bases at J, leaving 1 base unmatched. This CDR3 has 15 residues. Germline lookup yields CDR1 SGDLS and CDR2 YYNGEE. In DNA form, the CDR3 reads TGTGCCAGCAGCGTAGACAGGGGGCTTGGAAACACCATATATTTT. Residues: CASSVDRGLGNTIYF.

This sequence joins TRBV29-1 and TRBJ2-7, with D maybe TRBD1 (6 bases). Trimming removed 6 bases from V and 5 bases from J, with 17 bases in between. The germline CDR1 and CDR2 sequences are SQVTM and ANQGSEA. CDR3 length: 13 residues. In DNA form, the CDR3 reads TGCAGCGTGATCAAAACAGGGTCCCACGAGCAGTACTTC. Its translation: CSVIKTGSHEQYF.

The chain is built from TRBV7-3 and TRBJ1-6; a possible D gene is TRBD1 (6 bases). CDR1 SGHTA and CDR2 FQGTGA come from the germline V gene. V lost 2 bases, J lost 14 bases, and 10 bases lay in between. The length of the CDR3 is 12 residues. DNA of the CDR3: TGTGCCAGCAGCTTACCAGGGGAATCCCTCCACTTT. Its translation is CASSLPGESLHF.

The V call is TRBV5-1, the J call TRBJ1-6, with TRBD1 matching 8 bases. CDR3 length equals 15 residues. Germline V lookup: CDR1 SGHRS, CDR2 YFSETQ. J gave up 10 bases and V 0 bases, and 6 bases lay outside the gene matches. The CDR3 is CASSLDGQGDSPLHF. As DNA, the CDR3 is TGCGCCAGCAGCTTGGACGGACAGGGTGACTCACCCCTCCACTTT.

V and J are TRBV10-3 and TRBJ2-5; 12 positions agree with TRBD2. J lost 5 bases, V lost 6 bases, and 13 bases had no gene match. Germline lookup yields CDR1 ENHRY and CDR2 SYGVKD. The length of the CDR3 is 17 residues. The CDR3 nucleotides are TGTGCCATCAGCCCCTCTAGCGGGGGGGCGTGGAGGGAGACCCAGTACTTC. Translation gives CAISPSSGGAWRETQYF.

The J gene is TRBJ2-3, the V gene TRBV15; D gene unclear. With 0 bases removed from V and 4 bases from J, the gap between germline ends came to 8 bases. The CDR3 has 14 residues. In germline, CDR1 is LNHNV, CDR2 YYDKDF (reference sequence). CDR3 DNA: TGTGCCACCAGCAGAGATAGAGGATCAGATACGCAGTATTTT. Amino acid sequence: CATSRDRGSDTQYF.

V gene TRBV30 combines with J gene TRBJ2-1; a weak D match, TRBD2 (5 bases). Trimming took 7 bases from V and 9 from J, leaving 16 bases between them. This CDR3 has 12 amino acids. CDR1 and CDR2 from the germline V gene are GTSNPN and SVGIG (reference sequence). The CDR3 region has the DNA TGTGCCTCCGGGGAGAGGTGGGTTGAGCAGTTCTTC. This codes for CASGERWVEQFF.

This clone has only a few counts. The V and J genes are TRBV4-2 and TRBJ1-5; 8 bases match TRBD1. Germline V gives CDR1 LGHNA, CDR2 YNFKEQ. V dropped 6 bases and J dropped 4; count of bases not matched to a gene: 5. CDR3 length equals 14 residues. The CDR3 coding sequence is TGTGCCAGCAGTAGGACAGGGACAAATCAGCCCCAGCATTTT. This sequence encodes CASSRTGTNQPQHF.

The gene calls are TRBV19 and TRBJ1-4; 8 bases line up with TRBD1. J lost 6 bases, V lost 3 bases, and 6 bases had no gene match. The CDR3 is 15 amino acids. Germline V gene sequence: CDR1 LNHDA, CDR2 SQIVND (reference sequence). As DNA, the CDR3 is TGTGCCAGTAGTATGGCCGGGACAGGAGATGAAAAACTGTTTTTT. It is translated as CASSMAGTGDEKLFF.

This chain links TRBV29-1 with TRBJ2-2; no reliable D call. The CDR3 is made up of 14 amino acids. Germline values: CDR1 SQVTM, CDR2 ANQGSEA. V lost 4 bases and J lost 4, with 13 bases in between. The CDR3 is CSVVSVTPTGELFF. CDR3 sequence (DNA): TGCAGCGTTGTTTCTGTGACCCCCACCGGGGAGCTGTTTTTT.

The rearrangement joins TRBV30 to TRBJ2-7; D not certain. This CDR3 comprises 13 residues. V was cut by 2 bases and J by 2 bases, with 10 bases left in between. Germline assignment: CDR1 GTSNPN and CDR2 SVGIG (reference sequence). The CDR3 nucleotides read TGTGCCTGGAGTCTGGGGTGGCCCTACGAGCAGTACTTC. Protein product: CAWSLGWPYEQYF.

This sequence joins TRBV9 and TRBJ1-2, with 7 positions matching TRBD1. The CDR3 runs to 13 residues. Losses at the gene ends were 5 bases for V and 8 bases for J; bases not matched to a gene: 9. The germline V gene encodes CDR1 SGDLS and CDR2 YYNGEE. In DNA form, the CDR3 reads TGTGCCAGCAGGGACACAGGGGAAGGGGGCTACACCTTC. Translation: CASRDTGEGGYTF.